What follows are 10 T cell receptor beta chains derived from one specimen sequenced in a study of somatic mutations in cytotoxic T cells in rheumatoid arthritis. The protocol was immunoSEQ multiplex PCR, while the TCRdb copy is restricted to in-frame clones and leaves out a portion. Counted here are over 15,000 clones, approximately 71% occurring once; the ten biggest clones make up about a sixth. The material sequenced was CD8+ T cells sorted from blood. The receptors were gathered from an adult with rheumatoid arthritis.

This clone is labeled medium-sized (0.01 to 0.1%). This chain uses TRBV7-3 with TRBJ2-2; D gene unclear. In germline, CDR1 is SGHTA, CDR2 FQGTGA. V was trimmed by 5 bases and J by 2 bases, leaving 9 bases between them. This CDR3 has 14 amino acids. CDR3 in DNA: TGTGCCAGCAGCCCTAGTTCCAACACCGGGGAGCTGTTTTTT. It translates to CASSPSSNTGELFF.

The chain carries TRBV10-3 and TRBJ2-1; 10 nucleotides align to TRBD1. This CDR3 is built from 16 residues. The germline CDR1 and CDR2 sequences are ENHRY and SYGVKD. The trim removed 5 bases at V and 5 bases at J, leaving 9 bases unmatched. CDR3 in amino acids: CAISRDRGSGHNEQFF. CDR3 bases: TGTGCCATCAGTCGGGACAGGGGCTCGGGCCACAATGAGCAGTTCTTC.

This chain links TRBV5-5 with TRBJ2-7, with D perhaps matching TRBD2 (6 bases). Germline values: CDR1 SGHKS, CDR2 YYEKEE (reference sequence). The CDR3 loop spans 15 amino acids. With 2 bases removed from V and 3 bases from J, the gap between germline ends came to 15 bases. CDR3 region: CASSLGGDPLYEQYF. CDR3 DNA: TGTGCCAGCAGCTTAGGAGGGGACCCCCTCTACGAGCAGTACTTC.

The genes are TRBV7-9 and TRBJ1-4, with D unresolved. The CDR3 runs to 13 residues. Germline loops: CDR1 SEHNR, CDR2 FQNEAQ (reference sequence). V was pared by 5 bases and J by 4 bases, with 8 bases between. DNA of the CDR3: TGTGCCAGCAGCCTAGACAATAATGAAAAACTGTTTTTT. Translating it yields CASSLDNNEKLFF. The full variable domain, completed using reference TRBV7-9 and TRBJ1-4, is DTGVSQNPRHKITKRGQNVTFRCDPISEHNRLYWYRQTLGQGPEFLTYFQNEAQLEKSRLLSDRFSAERPKGSFSTLEIQRTEQGDSAMYLCASSLDNNEKLFFGSGTQLSVL.

The chain combines TRBV6-6 with TRBJ1-3; D is possibly TRBD1 (5 bases). Germline-derived CDR1 and CDR2 are MNHNY and SVGAGI (reference sequence). The CDR3 loop spans 16 amino acids. V was shortened by 2 bases and J by 0 bases, with 11 bases between the two germline ends. CDR3 protein: CASSYGGPSSGNTIYF. CDR3 bases: TGTGCCAGCAGTTACGGGGGTCCATCCTCTGGAAACACCATATATTTT.

The genes are TRBV6-1 and TRBJ1-1; unclear D gene. In germline, CDR1 is MNHNS, CDR2 SASEGT. Trimming stripped 7 bases from V and 4 bases from J, with 7 bases between. The CDR3 is 11 amino acids. This chain's CDR3 is CASNVGTEAFF. The DNA of the CDR3 is TGTGCCAGCAATGTGGGCACTGAAGCTTTCTTT.

The CDR3 nucleotides read TGTGCCAGCAGCTCCCTAGGCGAAAACTACAATGAGCAGTTCTTC. Amino acids: CASSSLGENYNEQFF. V gene TRBV7-6 combines with J gene TRBJ2-1; D gene uncertain. The germline V gene has CDR1 SGHVS and CDR2 FNYEAQ. This CDR3 is built from 15 residues. V lost 4 bases, J lost 3 bases, and 13 bases lay in between.

The V and J genes are TRBV7-8 and TRBJ1-1; D might be TRBD1 (6 bases). Germline V gene data show CDR1 as SGHVS and CDR2 as FQNEAQ. CDR3 length: 16 amino acids. The V gene lost 1 base and the J gene lost 1 base, with 13 bases spanning the gap. The CDR3 here is CASSLGARGTNTEAFF. The DNA for the CDR3 is TGTGCCAGCAGCTTAGGTGCGAGGGGGACGAACACTGAAGCTTTCTTT.

This chain links TRBV6-5 with TRBJ2-7; tentatively, D is TRBD1 (5 bases). The CDR3 has 13 residues. Germline-derived CDR1 and CDR2 are MNHEY and SVGAGI. Trimming removed 4 bases from V and 2 bases from J, with 9 bases in between. The CDR3 sequence is CASSWGRTYEQYF. CDR3 coding DNA: TGTGCCAGCAGTTGGGGCAGGACCTACGAGCAGTACTTC.

The V and J genes are TRBV7-2 and TRBJ2-2; 13 bases agree with TRBD2. V lost 1 base, J lost 6 bases, and 5 bases stayed unmatched. The germline V gene encodes CDR1 SGHTA and CDR2 FQGNSA. The CDR3 contains 17 residues. CDR3 amino acids: CASSLEIGLAGAGELFF. For the CDR3, the DNA is TGTGCCAGCAGCTTAGAGATCGGACTAGCGGGGGCCGGGGAGCTGTTTTTT.